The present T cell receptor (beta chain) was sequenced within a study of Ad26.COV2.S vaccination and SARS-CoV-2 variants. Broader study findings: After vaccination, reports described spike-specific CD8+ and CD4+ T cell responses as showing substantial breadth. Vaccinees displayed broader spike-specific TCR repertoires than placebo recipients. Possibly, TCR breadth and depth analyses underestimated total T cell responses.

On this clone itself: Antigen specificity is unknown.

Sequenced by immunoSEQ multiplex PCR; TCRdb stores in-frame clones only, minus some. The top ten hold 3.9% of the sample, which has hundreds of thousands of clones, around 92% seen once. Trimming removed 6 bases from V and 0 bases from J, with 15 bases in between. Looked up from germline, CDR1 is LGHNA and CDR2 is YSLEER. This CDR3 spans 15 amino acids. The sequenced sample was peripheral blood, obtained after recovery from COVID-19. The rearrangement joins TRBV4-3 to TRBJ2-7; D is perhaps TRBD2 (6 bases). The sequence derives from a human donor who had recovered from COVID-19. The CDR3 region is CASSPTAGGSYEQYF. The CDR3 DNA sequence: TGCGCCAGCAGTCCAACCGCCGGGGGCTCCTACGAGCAGTACTTC.